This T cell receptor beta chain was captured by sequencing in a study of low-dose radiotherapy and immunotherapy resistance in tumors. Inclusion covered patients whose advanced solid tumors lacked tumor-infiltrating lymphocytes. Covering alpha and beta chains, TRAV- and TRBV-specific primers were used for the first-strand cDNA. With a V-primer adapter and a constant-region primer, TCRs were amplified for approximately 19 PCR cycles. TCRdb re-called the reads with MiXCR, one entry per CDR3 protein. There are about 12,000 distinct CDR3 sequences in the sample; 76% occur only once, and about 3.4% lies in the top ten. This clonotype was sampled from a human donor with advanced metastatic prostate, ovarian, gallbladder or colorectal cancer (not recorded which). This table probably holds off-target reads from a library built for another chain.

CDR3 coding DNA: TGCAGCGTTGCGGAGCAGACCCAGTACTTC. This sequence encodes CSVAEQTQYF. The V and J genes are TRBV29-1 and TRBJ2-5; D unresolved. This CDR3 region has 10 residues. Trimming removed 4 bases at V and 6 bases at J, with 6 bases between. Germline assignment: CDR1 SQVTM and CDR2 ANQGSEA.